A selection of T cell receptor beta chains follows, all from one sample in a study of blood T cells in healthy people across ages. MiXCR, applied by TCRdb to the 5' RACE reads, yields one record per CDR3 protein. The sample gives 800,000 or so distinct CDR3 sequences, approximately 25% of which show up once; approximately 4% is in the top ten. These same records also appear under a second study, on T cells of mothers and their children.

The sequenced sample was blood. These receptors all come from a boy aged 10-17 years in good health. Each CDR3 is given with its conserved first and last residue. The D gene is left open where the match is weak. Rows may omit the clone size; those that give it use once, few, many or a size class.

>few|TRBV24-1|TRBD2|TRBJ2-1
TGTGCCACCAGTGACCTAGCGGGAGTTGAGCAGTTCTTC
CATSDLAGVEQFF
>few|TRBV4-2|TRBD1|TRBJ1-2
TGTGCCAGCAGCCAAGGAACAGGGGATCTCTATGGCTACACCTTC
CASSQGTGDLYGYTF
>few|TRBV4-1|-|TRBJ1-1
TGCGCCAGCAGCCCGCACAACGACCTTTATGAAGCTTTCTTT
CASSPHNDLYEAFF
>-|TRBV28|TRBD2|TRBJ2-5
TGTGCCAGCAGTTTAGAAACTAGCGGGGCCTTCCAAGAGACCCAGTACTTC
CASSLETSGAFQETQYF
>few|TRBV3-1|-|TRBJ2-3
TGTGCCAGCAGCCCAAGAGGGGCAGGTTTCGCAGATACGCAGTATTTT
CASSPRGAGFADTQYF
>-|TRBV6-1|-|TRBJ2-1
TGTGCCAGCAGTGGAAGGCAGGGAGCGTACAATGAGCAGTTCTTC
CASSGRQGAYNEQFF
>once|TRBV20-1|TRBD1|TRBJ1-5
TGCAGTGCTAGAGATAAGGGGGCCAATCAGCCCCAGCATTTT
CSARDKGANQPQHF
>few|TRBV5-1|TRBD1|TRBJ2-1
TGCGCCAGCACCCTGGGGGACAGACACAATGAGCAGTTCTTC
CASTLGDRHNEQFF
>-|TRBV5-4|-|TRBJ2-3
TGTGCCAGCAGCCCCCGGACTAAAGATACGCAGTATTTT
CASSPRTKDTQYF
>-|TRBV7-2|-|TRBJ2-7
TGTGCCAGCAGCTTCGACGGGCAGCGATACGAGCAGTACTTC
CASSFDGQRYEQYF
>-|TRBV11-2|TRBD1|TRBJ2-7
TGTGCCAGCAGCTTTGGGACAGGGAGGTACGAGCAGTACTTC
CASSFGTGRYEQYF
>-|TRBV10-1|-|TRBJ1-1
TGCGCCAGCAGTGAGTCGAGGCGACGCCAAATGAACACTGAAGCTTTCTTT
CASSESRRRQMNTEAFF
>-|TRBV30|-|TRBJ1-2
TGTGCCTGGAGTCACGGGAGTGTGGACTATGGCTACACCTTC
CAWSHGSVDYGYTF
>few|TRBV10-3|TRBD2|TRBJ2-7
TGTGCCATCGGGCGGGGGGAGAGGGGTTACGAGCAGTACTTC
CAIGRGERGYEQYF
>few|TRBV6-2/TRBV6-3|-|TRBJ2-6
TGTGCCAGCATTTTAGCTGGGGCCAACGTCCTGACTTTC
CASILAGANVLTF
>-|TRBV3-1|-|TRBJ2-7
TGTGCCAGCAGCCAAGAAGTTGGAGACTGGGACTACGAGCAGTACTTC
CASSQEVGDWDYEQYF
>-|TRBV6-2/TRBV6-3|TRBD1|TRBJ1-5
TGTGCCATCGGGACAGGAGGACGTGATCAGCCCCAGCATTTT
CAIGTGGRDQPQHF
>many|TRBV3-1|-|TRBJ1-3
TGTGCCAGCAGCCAGACAGGTTCAGGAAACACCATATATTTT
CASSQTGSGNTIYF
>-|TRBV29-1|-|TRBJ2-7
TGCAGCGCTGACTCTGGAGACACCTACGAGCAGTACTTC
CSADSGDTYEQYF
>few|TRBV4-3|-|TRBJ2-3
TGCGCCAGCAGCCAAGATATGCGGGGGCCTCTAGATACGCAGTATTTT
CASSQDMRGPLDTQYF
>few|TRBV19|TRBD2|TRBJ2-7
TGTGCCAGTAGTATAGCGGTACTAGCGGGAGGCTCCTCCTACGAGCAGTACTTC
CASSIAVLAGGSSYEQYF
>few|TRBV6-5|-|TRBJ1-2
TGTGCCAGCAGTTACTGGGGAAACTATGGCTACACCTTC
CASSYWGNYGYTF
>-|TRBV4-3|TRBD1|TRBJ1-4
TGCGCCAGCAGCGCCGGGCCCGGGACAGTCGGTGAATCTAATGAAAAACTGTTTTTT
CASSAGPGTVGESNEKLFF
>-|TRBV28|-|TRBJ2-2
TGTGCCAGCACCTCGGGGACCGGGGAGCTGTTTTTT
CASTSGTGELFF
>-|TRBV27|TRBD1|TRBJ1-4
TGTGCCAGCAGAGCGGACAGGGATAATGAAAAACTGTTTTTT
CASRADRDNEKLFF
>few|TRBV3-1|-|TRBJ2-6
TGTGCCAGCAGCCACGTAACAGGGACCTCTGGGGCCAACGTCCTGACTTTC
CASSHVTGTSGANVLTF
>many|TRBV28|TRBD2|TRBJ2-7
TGTGCCAGCAGTTTATCTTTGGCGGGAGGTTACGAGCAGTACTTC
CASSLSLAGGYEQYF
>-|TRBV29-1|-|TRBJ1-1
TGCAGCGTTGAGGTTTTAGGGGTGAACACTGAAGCTTTCTTT
CSVEVLGVNTEAFF
>-|TRBV5-1|-|TRBJ2-5
TGCGCCAGCAGCTCGTCAACAGGAAAGTACCAAGAGACCCAGTACTTC
CASSSSTGKYQETQYF
>-|TRBV28|-|TRBJ1-5
TGTGCCAGCAGCACGACGGGGGCCCGCAATCAGCCCCAGCATTTT
CASSTTGARNQPQHF
>few|TRBV7-8|TRBD1|TRBJ2-5
TGTGCCAGCAGCTGGCAACGGACAGGGGGTGGAGAGACCCAGTACTTC
CASSWQRTGGGETQYF
>-|TRBV11-2|-|TRBJ2-3
TGTGCCAGCAGCTCCTCGTTGGGGATCCATACGCAGTATTTT
CASSSSLGIHTQYF
>-|TRBV6-1|TRBD1|TRBJ1-6
TGTGCCAGCAGTGATGTCCGGGACAGACCCCTCCACTTT
CASSDVRDRPLHF
>-|TRBV29-1|-|TRBJ2-2
TGCAGCGTTCGTCGGGCATGGAACGGGGAGCTGTTTTTT
CSVRRAWNGELFF
>few|TRBV12-3/TRBV12-4|TRBD1|TRBJ1-2
TGTGCCAGCAGTCCCCGGAGACAGGGTTATGGCTACACCTTC
CASSPRRQGYGYTF
>-|TRBV7-2|-|TRBJ2-3
TGTGCCAGCAGCTTACCCGGGATTTTT
CASSLPGIF
>-|TRBV7-2|TRBD1|TRBJ2-1
TGTGCCAGCACATACAGGGGGCGAGGGAATGGGCAGTTCTTC
CASTYRGRGNGQFF
>-|TRBV6-5|TRBD1|TRBJ2-3
TGTGCCAGCAGTACAGGGGGGAATCCTCAAGATACGCAGTATTTT
CASSTGGNPQDTQYF
>-|TRBV7-9|-|TRBJ2-7
TGTGCCAGCAGCTATTCAGGAGAGCACGAGCAGTACTTC
CASSYSGEHEQYF
>few|TRBV6-6|-|TRBJ1-5
TGTGCCAGCACCGTTATGGTCAATCAGCCCCAGCATTTT
CASTVMVNQPQHF
>-|TRBV27|-|TRBJ2-3
TGTGCCAGCAGTTTCCAAGGAAGGGTCCCTAGCACAGATACGCAGTATTTT
CASSFQGRVPSTDTQYF
>few|TRBV28|-|TRBJ1-6
TGTGCCAGCTTGAGTTGGGATTCACCCCTCCACTTT
CASLSWDSPLHF
>-|TRBV2|TRBD2|TRBJ2-1
TGTGCCAGCAGTAAGATAGCGGGACTCCCCGAGTCCTACAATGAGCAGTTCTTC
CASSKIAGLPESYNEQFF
>-|TRBV4-1|TRBD2|TRBJ2-1
TGCGCCAGCAACCAACTTTCCCCTCGACGGATAACTAGCGGGAGGTTCAATGAGCAGTTCTTC
CASNQLSPRRITSGRFNEQFF
>-|TRBV4-1|TRBD1|TRBJ1-2
TGCGCCAGCAGCCAGGAACAGGGGATCAACTATGGCTACACCTTC
CASSQEQGINYGYTF
>many|TRBV9|-|TRBJ2-3
TGTGCCAGCAGCGTAGCCTCAGGGGCGAAGACAGATACGCAGTATTTT
CASSVASGAKTDTQYF
>-|TRBV6-1|-|TRBJ2-2
TGTGCCAGCAGTGCCGAGGACGGATCCACCGGGGAGCTGTTTTTT
CASSAEDGSTGELFF
>many|TRBV4-1|-|TRBJ1-2
TGCGCCAGCAGCCAAGTGACAGGCTATGGCTACACCTTC
CASSQVTGYGYTF
>few|TRBV7-9|-|TRBJ2-5
TGTGCCAGCAGCCTACCTAGCAGGGGTAGTCAAGAGACCCAGTACTTC
CASSLPSRGSQETQYF
>-|TRBV7-9|-|TRBJ2-1
TGTGCCAGCAGCTTAATTCGGGTAGGGGACAATGAGCAGTTCTTC
CASSLIRVGDNEQFF
>-|TRBV29-1|-|TRBJ2-2
TGCAGCGTTGAGAAGAACACCGGGGAGCTGTTTTTT
CSVEKNTGELFF
>-|TRBV7-9|-|TRBJ1-1
TGTGCCAGCACCGCGTGGGGCGGCCACACTGAAGCTTTCTTT
CASTAWGGHTEAFF
>few|TRBV20-1|TRBD2|TRBJ2-1
TGCAGTGCTAGATACGACCCGGGACTAGACTCAAATGAGCAGTTCTTC
CSARYDPGLDSNEQFF
>few|TRBV4-3|-|TRBJ2-7
TGCGCCAGCAGCCAAGGGCAGGGAGAATTCTACGAGCAGTACTTC
CASSQGQGEFYEQYF
>-|TRBV4-3|TRBD1|TRBJ1-4
TGCGCCAGCAGCCGCTGGACAGGCGAAAAACTGTTTTTT
CASSRWTGEKLFF
>-|TRBV15|TRBD2|TRBJ2-5
TGTGCCACCAGCAGAGGATTAGCGGGAGACGGGCAGACCCAGTACTTC
CATSRGLAGDGQTQYF
>-|TRBV28|-|TRBJ2-1
TGTGCCAGCAACTTACACGCTAGACAGAGCAGCTCCTACAATGAGCAGTTCTTC
CASNLHARQSSSYNEQFF
>-|TRBV5-1|-|TRBJ1-4
TGCGCCAGCAGCACCGGACGGGGGAGGGAAAAACTGTTTTTT
CASSTGRGREKLFF
>few|TRBV25-1|TRBD1|TRBJ2-7
TGTGCCAGCAGTGAAGGGACAGGGGGCAGGTACGAGCAGTACTTC
CASSEGTGGRYEQYF
>-|TRBV15|TRBD2|TRBJ2-1
TGTGCCACCAGCCCCCGGCTAGCGGGAAAGTATGAGCAGTTCTTC
CATSPRLAGKYEQFF